This T cell receptor (beta chain) was sequenced during a study of blood T cell repertoires in COVID-19. Overall study: Whether acute or convalescent, the COVID-19 samples came from the United States, Italy and Spain. Sample material is recorded as cDNA or gDNA derived from T cells, B-cell-depleted T cells, or PBMCs.

As handled by the study authors: Using reference gene primer amplification, nucleated cell counts were estimated. Here immunoSEQ multiplex PCR was the method, and the copy in TCRdb shows in-frame clones only, minus some. That table furnishes V, J and clone size, whereas the DNA furnished D and trimming. The table has about 280,000 clones, approximately 83% seen once. This CDR3 comprises 13 residues. Germline loops: CDR1 SEHNR, CDR2 FQNEAQ (reference sequence). Trimming cost V 8 bases and J 2 bases; bases outside gene matches: 2. Material: peripheral blood. J is TRBJ2-3 and V is TRBV7-9; 9 bases match TRBD2. This TCR derives from a woman in her 70s with acute or convalescent COVID-19. The DNA of the CDR3 is TGTGCCAGCGCTAGCGGGGTCACAGATACGCAGTATTTT. Translated: CASASGVTDTQYF.